This T cell receptor beta chain was captured in a study of T cells in localized non-small cell lung cancer. The CDR3 loop spans 14 amino acids. Looked up from germline, CDR1 is SGHAT and CDR2 is FQNNGV. Trimming pared 1 base from V and 4 bases from J, leaving 10 bases between. Study-level points and caveats: Appearances in adjacent lung were noted for a median roughly 50 of the top 100 tumor clones. Peak T cell clonality was found in uninvolved adjacent lung, exceeding tumor. Sequence data derive from only one tumor region, so heterogeneity remains possible. There was an association of higher blood T cell density with longer overall survival.

Note on this clone: Its antigen is currently unknown.

Sequenced by immunoSEQ multiplex PCR; TCRdb stores in-frame clones only, minus some. The sample shows 55,000 to 80,000 clones, 80% to 90% of them seen only once. The receptor was isolated from a female donor at least 60 years old with stage I lung adenocarcinoma. This specimen consisted of peripheral blood, obtained before any cancer treatment. This chain joins TRBV11-2 and TRBJ1-2; no clear D gene. CDR3 amino acids: CASSLVDRPYGYTF. The CDR3 DNA is TGTGCCAGCAGCTTAGTTGACCGTCCCTATGGCTACACCTTC.